This T cell receptor (beta chain) was sequenced during a study of PD-1 blockade in classical Hodgkin lymphoma. As for the study in general: Patients had nivolumab dosed at 3 mg/kg, delivered intravenously every 2 weeks.

Every patient relapsed after autologous stem cell transplantation, and brentuximab vedotin exposure varied. Germline V lookup: CDR1 SGHTA, CDR2 FQGNSA. The CDR3 has 13 residues. V lost 5 bases to trimming and J lost 7 bases, with 12 bases between them. Points on this clone: The antigen is undetermined.

General study points: Before treatment, TCR diversity in newly diagnosed patients was reportedly lower than in healthy donors. Causes of the repertoire differences remain undefined, possibly disease activity or prior therapy.

Clones were read by immunoSEQ multiplex PCR, and TCRdb kept only the in-frame ones, dropping some. Among about 11,000 clones listed, about 70% were seen once. The source material was peripheral blood mononuclear cells (PBMCs), sampled at baseline. The receptor was derived from a human donor with classical Hodgkin lymphoma. The chain links TRBV7-2 to TRBJ2-1; TRBD2 might be the D (5 bases). The CDR3 is CASSGSRVNEQFF. Written as DNA, the CDR3 is TGTGCCAGCAGCGGGAGTCGTGTAAATGAGCAGTTCTTC.